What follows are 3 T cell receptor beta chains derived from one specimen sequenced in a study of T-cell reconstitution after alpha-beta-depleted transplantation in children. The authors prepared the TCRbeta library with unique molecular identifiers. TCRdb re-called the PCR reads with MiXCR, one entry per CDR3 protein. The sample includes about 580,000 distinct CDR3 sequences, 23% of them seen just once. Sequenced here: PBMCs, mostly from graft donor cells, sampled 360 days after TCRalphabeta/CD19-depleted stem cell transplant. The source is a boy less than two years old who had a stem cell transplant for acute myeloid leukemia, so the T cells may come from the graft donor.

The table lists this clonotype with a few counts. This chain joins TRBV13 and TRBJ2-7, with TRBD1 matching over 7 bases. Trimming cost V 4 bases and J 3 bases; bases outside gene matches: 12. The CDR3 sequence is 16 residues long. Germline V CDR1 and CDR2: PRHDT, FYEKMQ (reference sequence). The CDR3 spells CASSSTRQGALYEQYV. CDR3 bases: TGTGCCAGCAGCTCCACCCGACAGGGAGCCCTCTACGAGCAGTACGTC.

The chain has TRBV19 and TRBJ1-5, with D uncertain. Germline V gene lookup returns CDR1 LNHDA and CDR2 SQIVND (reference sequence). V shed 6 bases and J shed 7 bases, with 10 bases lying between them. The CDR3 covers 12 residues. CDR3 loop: CASSQTVQPQHF. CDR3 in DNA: TGTGCCAGTAGCCAGACTGTCCAGCCCCAGCATTTT.

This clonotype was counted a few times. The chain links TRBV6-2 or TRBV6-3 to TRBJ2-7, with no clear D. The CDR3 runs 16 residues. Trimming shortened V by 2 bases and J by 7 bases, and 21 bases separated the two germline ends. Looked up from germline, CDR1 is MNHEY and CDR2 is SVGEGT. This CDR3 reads CASSYPRRSVLEEQYF. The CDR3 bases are TGTGCCAGCAGTTACCCCCGACGGAGTGTTCTGGAAGAGCAGTACTTC.